Below are 8 T cell receptor beta chains sequenced from a single sample in a study of shared clonotypes between healthy human individuals. CD45RO negativity and positive selection for CCR7 defined naive CD8 cells, a population that excluded terminally differentiated effector memory CD45RA+ cells. The data were produced by immunoSEQ multiplex PCR, yet TCRdb's version contains in-frame clones alone and is incomplete. The sample includes 1.5 million to 2.5 million clones, approximately 95% of them seen just once. The sequencing input was naive CD8+ T cells sorted from blood. These receptors all stem from a man aged 18 to 30 in good health.

V and J are TRBV2 and TRBJ2-1; TRBD2 aligns across 7 bases. This CDR3 has 14 residues. Germline V gives CDR1 SNHLY, CDR2 FYNNEI. Trimming cost V 6 bases and J 8 bases; bases outside gene matches: 10. The CDR3 DNA reads TGTGCCAGCAGAGTGACTAGCCTTTTCGATGAGCAGTTCTTC. Its translation is CASRVTSLFDEQFF. The full variable domain, in which reference TRBV2 and TRBJ2-1 provide the parts outside the CDR3, is EPEVTQTPSHQVTQMGQEVILRCVPISNHLYFYWYRQILGQKVEFLVSFYNNEISEKSEIFDDQFSVERPDGSNFTLKIRSTKLEDSAMYFCASRVTSLFDEQFFGPGTRLTVL.

This chain uses TRBV6-6 with TRBJ2-3, with 10 bases matching TRBD2. Unmatched junction bases numbered 13, after V lost 11 bases and J lost 5 bases. This CDR3 region has 15 residues. CDR1 is MNHNY and CDR2 is SVGAGI in the germline V gene (reference sequence). CDR3 DNA: TGTGCCGGGGGAGCGGGAGGGCCGGATGTAGATACGCAGTATTTT. Its protein is CAGGAGGPDVDTQYF.

The rearrangement joins TRBV4-2 to TRBJ2-5; 7 bases map to TRBD2. V trimming: 0 bases; J trimming: 5 bases; junction bases outside the gene matches: 12. CDR3 size: 17 residues. Germline CDR1 reads LGHNA; CDR2 reads YNFKEQ. In DNA form, the CDR3 reads TGTGCCAGCAGCCAAGATCCCCTCACTAGCGAGGGGGAGACCCAGTACTTC. It is translated as CASSQDPLTSEGETQYF.

V usage is TRBV28 and J usage is TRBJ2-7, with 7 bases matching TRBD1. The CDR3 has 18 residues. Trimming took 6 bases from V and 3 from J; bases not matched to a gene: 20. CDR1 is MDHEN, CDR2 SYDVKM, per germline. The CDR3 nucleotides are TGTGCCAGCAGGGGCCCCGATAGCCGACAGGGTACGGTCTACGAGCAGTACTTC. The encoded protein is CASRGPDSRQGTVYEQYF.

This chain joins TRBV2 and TRBJ1-1; 8 bases fit TRBD1. CDR3 length: 13 residues. The germline V gene encodes CDR1 SNHLY and CDR2 FYNNEI. Trimming at V came to 8 bases and at J to 5 bases, leaving 7 bases not matched to a gene. CDR3 in DNA: TGTGCCAGCCCACAGGGGGTGAGGACTGAAGCTTTCTTT. Amino acids: CASPQGVRTEAFF.

The gene calls are TRBV19 and TRBJ2-7, with D possibly being TRBD2 (5 bases). Germline assignment: CDR1 LNHDA and CDR2 SQIVND (reference sequence). Between the trimmed V and J ends, which lost 3 bases and 6 bases, there was a span of 12 bases. The CDR3 has 13 amino acids. CDR3 sequence: CASSISGIGEQYF. The CDR3 bases are TGTGCCAGTAGTATTTCGGGGATTGGCGAGCAGTACTTC.

This chain links TRBV4-1 with TRBJ1-1; 9 bases align to TRBD1. Per the germline V gene, CDR1 is MGHRA and CDR2 is YSYEKL. CDR3 size: 16 residues. J gave up 5 bases and V 3 bases, and 10 bases lay outside the gene matches. This chain's CDR3 is CASSQGDREFGTEAFF. CDR3 coding DNA: TGCGCCAGCAGCCAGGGGGACAGGGAGTTTGGGACTGAAGCTTTCTTT.

The chain is built from TRBV5-4 and TRBJ2-5; a weak D match, TRBD1 (6 bases). Germline V gene data show CDR1 as SGHNT and CDR2 as YYREEE (reference sequence). The ends were cut back, 0 bases at V and 1 base at J, with 7 bases in the middle. CDR3 length: 14 amino acids. This CDR3 reads CASSLADSQETQYF. In DNA form, the CDR3 reads TGTGCCAGCAGCTTGGCGGACAGCCAAGAGACCCAGTACTTC.